This T cell receptor (beta chain) is drawn from a study of cytomegalovirus exposure and HLA in healthy donors. Researchers ran the PCR with 60 Vbeta and 13 Jbeta primers. Sequenced by immunoSEQ multiplex PCR; TCRdb stores in-frame clones only, minus some. The sample lists some 85,000 clones, under 85% seen once, with approximately 1.4% in the top ten. CDR3 length: 14 amino acids. V shed 3 bases, J shed 1 base, and the junction held 4 bases outside the gene matches. The germline gives CDR1 SQVTM, CDR2 ANQGSEA. The source is a male donor in good health and CMV-seronegative. This chain links TRBV29-1 with TRBJ1-2; 8 bases map to TRBD1. The sequenced sample was PBMCs. In nucleotides, the CDR3 is TGCAGCGTTGAGGGCAGGGGGCGTAACTATGGCTACACCTTC. Translation: CSVEGRGRNYGYTF.